This T cell receptor beta chain came from a study of control samples from healthy donors and cancer patients. Measured with immunoSEQ multiplex PCR; TCRdb has only the in-frame clones, and not every one. The sample lists 120,000 or so clones, more than 80% seen once, with 2% to 2.5% in the top ten. Per the germline V gene, CDR1 is LGHNA and CDR2 is YNFKEQ. V shed 4 bases and J 0 bases; nucleotides not matched to a gene: 5. CDR3 length: 16 residues. The clonotype was recovered from a man between 18 and 29 years old in good health. The chain recombines TRBV4-2 with TRBJ1-1, with 10 bases that match TRBD1. Sequencing input: blood. CDR3 loop: CASSRSGQGLNTEAFF. The CDR3 coding sequence is TGTGCCAGCAGCCGATCGGGACAGGGGTTGAACACTGAAGCTTTCTTT.